This entry lists 20 T cell receptor beta chains sequenced from one sample in a study of identical twins. In TCRdb, the 5' RACE reads were re-called with MiXCR into one record per CDR3 protein. The profile shows approximately 230,000 distinct CDR3 sequences, around 15% of them singletons. The sequenced material came from memory (CD45RO+) T cells sorted from blood. All receptors derive from a young woman in good health.

This clonotype was seen ten or more times. The CDR3 sequence: CASSTTSASSYEQYF. The DNA for the CDR3 is TGTGCCAGCAGCACGACCTCCGCCAGCTCCTACGAGCAGTACTTC. This chain links TRBV2 with TRBJ2-7, with D uncertain. CDR1 and CDR2 from the germline V gene are SNHLY and FYNNEI. The V gene lost 6 bases and the J gene lost 0 bases, with 15 bases spanning the gap. The CDR3 extends over 15 amino acids. Variable domain in full (rest from reference TRBV2 and TRBJ2-7): EPEVTQTPSHQVTQMGQEVILRCVPISNHLYFYWYRQILGQKVEFLVSFYNNEISEKSEIFDDQFSVERPDGSNFTLKIRSTKLEDSAMYFCASSTTSASSYEQYFGPGTRLTVT.

DNA of the CDR3: TGTGCCAGCAGTTCCGAGAAGGACTATGGCTACACCTTC. Protein product: CASSSEKDYGYTF. The chain recombines TRBV12-3 or TRBV12-4 with TRBJ1-2; D not resolved. Trimming removed 4 bases from V and 3 bases from J, with 9 bases in between. This CDR3 has 13 amino acids.

The chain has TRBV12-3 or TRBV12-4 and TRBJ2-6; perhaps TRBD1 as D (6 bases). V lost 5 bases to trimming and J lost 0 bases, with 11 bases between them. There are 16 residues in the CDR3. The CDR3: CASSRGQFSGANVLTF. DNA for the CDR3: TGTGCCAGCAGTCGCGGACAGTTCTCTGGGGCCAACGTCCTGACTTTC.

There are many counts of this clonotype. The J gene is TRBJ1-5, the V gene TRBV12-3 or TRBV12-4, with D hard to call. CDR3 size: 15 residues. V was trimmed by 3 bases and J by 1 base, leaving 10 bases between them. This CDR3 reads CASSLEVTSNQPQHF. In nucleotides, the CDR3 is TGTGCCAGCAGTTTGGAGGTCACAAGCAATCAGCCCCAGCATTTT.

This chain connects TRBV6-2 or TRBV6-3 to TRBJ2-7; TRBD2 aligns across 8 bases. Germline values: CDR1 MNHEY, CDR2 SVGEGT. The CDR3 spans 15 residues. After removal of 2 bases from V and 4 bases from J, the junction contained 7 bases not matched to a gene. The CDR3 sequence is CASSYKSGSLYEQYF. CDR3 sequence (DNA): TGTGCCAGCAGTTACAAAAGCGGGAGCTTGTACGAGCAGTACTTC.

The rearrangement joins TRBV6-1 to TRBJ1-2, with D unclear. CDR1 is MNHNS, CDR2 SASEGT, per germline. The CDR3 covers 15 residues. V shed 5 bases and J shed 1 base, with 14 bases lying between them. CDR3 sequence: CASSPLGSLNYGYTF. As DNA, the CDR3 is TGTGCCAGCAGTCCCCTTGGAAGTCTTAACTATGGCTACACCTTC.

This sequence joins TRBV10-3 and TRBJ1-2; unclear D gene. This CDR3 is built from 13 residues. Germline V lookup: CDR1 ENHRY, CDR2 SYGVKD. The ends were cut back, 0 bases at V and 7 bases at J, with 9 bases in the middle. CDR3 protein: CAISESVKGGYTF. CDR3 sequence (DNA): TGTGCCATCAGTGAGTCTGTGAAGGGTGGCTACACCTTC.

This clonotype was detected only a few times. The gene calls are TRBV20-1 and TRBJ1-1, with D possibly matching TRBD1 (6 bases). Germline V CDR1 and CDR2: DFQATT, SNEGSKA (reference sequence). The CDR3 covers 15 residues. The V gene lost 6 bases and the J gene lost 2 bases, with 19 bases spanning the gap. CDR3 region: CSAWGARGGNTEAFF. In DNA, the CDR3 is TGCAGTGCCTGGGGGGCTCGAGGGGGAAACACTGAAGCTTTCTTT.

This clonotype has just a few counts. The chain combines TRBV24-1 with TRBJ2-3; 12 nucleotides match TRBD2. The CDR3 totals 14 residues. V lost 10 bases and J lost 5; bases outside the gene matches: 6. CDR1 and CDR2 from the germline V gene are KGHDR and SFDVKD. In nucleotides, the CDR3 is TGTGCCACTACCCGACTAGCGGGAGAAGATACGCAGTATTTT. Encoded protein: CATTRLAGEDTQYF.

This clonotype was picked up a small number of times. The rearrangement uses TRBV18 and TRBJ1-1; D ambiguous. Trimming left V 1 base short and J 2 bases short, with 11 bases between. The length of the CDR3 is 15 residues. Germline-derived CDR1 and CDR2 are KGHSH and LQKENI. The CDR3 nucleotides are TGTGCCAGCTCACCACATCCCCCGACCAACACTGAAGCTTTCTTT. This sequence encodes CASSPHPPTNTEAFF. The variable domain in full, completed from reference TRBV18 and TRBJ1-1, reads NAGVMQNPRHLVRRRGQEARLRCSPMKGHSHVYWYRQLPEEGLKFMVYLQKENIIDESGMPKERFSAEFPKEGPSILRIQQVVRGDSAAYFCASSPHPPTNTEAFFGQGTRLTVV.

This sequence joins TRBV3-1 and TRBJ2-6; a weak D match, TRBD2 (5 bases). There are 15 residues in the CDR3. V was cut by 1 base and J by 4 bases, with 8 bases left in between. CDR1 is LGHDT and CDR2 is YNNKEL in the germline V gene (reference sequence). The CDR3 protein is CASSQVGNGANVLTF. The CDR3 DNA reads TGTGCCAGCAGCCAAGTCGGGAACGGGGCCAACGTCCTGACTTTC.

This clonotype came up many times. The chain carries TRBV3-1 and TRBJ2-1; no reliable D call. Germline values: CDR1 LGHDT, CDR2 YNNKEL (reference sequence). CDR3 size: 12 residues. Trimming stripped 5 bases from V and 8 bases from J, with 10 bases between. CDR3 protein: CASSSMRYEQFF. In DNA, the CDR3 is TGTGCCAGCAGCTCAATGAGGTATGAGCAGTTCTTC.

This clonotype was seen ten or more times. The chain couples TRBV12-3 or TRBV12-4 to TRBJ1-1; D remains unclear. This CDR3 is 12 amino acids long. Trimming took off 1 base at V and 9 bases at J, with 9 bases between the two ends. The CDR3 sequence is CASSLEAVKAFF. The DNA for the CDR3 is TGTGCCAGCAGTTTAGAAGCGGTGAAAGCTTTCTTT.

V usage is TRBV29-1 and J usage is TRBJ2-3; D is ambiguous. The germline V gene has CDR1 SQVTM and CDR2 ANQGSEA. V was clipped by 7 bases and J by 7 bases, with 9 bases between them. There are 10 residues in the CDR3. The CDR3 coding sequence is TGCAGCGCTGGCCAGAATACGCAGTATTTT. Amino acids: CSAGQNTQYF.

This sequence joins TRBV11-1 and TRBJ2-7; D is perhaps TRBD1 (5 bases). The V gene lost 3 bases and the J gene lost 5 bases, with 11 bases spanning the gap. The CDR3 loop spans 13 amino acids. Germline lookup yields CDR1 SGHAT and CDR2 FQDESV (reference sequence). CDR3 sequence (DNA): TGTGCCAGCAGCTTTAGTTGGGGCGACGAGCAGTACTTC. Protein product: CASSFSWGDEQYF.

This clonotype was seen many times. The gene calls are TRBV11-2 and TRBJ2-3; D is undetermined. The V and J ends lost 1 base and 1 base respectively, with 9 bases between them. The CDR3 sequence is 15 residues long. Germline loops: CDR1 SGHAT, CDR2 FQNNGV. The CDR3 sequence: CASSLVSLRTDTQYF. DNA for the CDR3: TGTGCCAGCAGCTTAGTAAGTTTGCGCACAGATACGCAGTATTTT.

Only a few counts were recorded for this clonotype. The genes are TRBV7-9 and TRBJ2-7, with 7 positions matching TRBD2. This CDR3 has 13 residues. The V segment lost 3 bases and the J segment 3 bases; nucleotides outside the gene matches: 2. Germline-derived CDR1 and CDR2 are SEHNR and FQNEAQ (reference sequence). The CDR3 DNA reads TGTGCCAGCAGCTTCGGGACTATCTACGAGCAGTACTTC. Its protein is CASSFGTIYEQYF.

This clonotype was observed a handful of times. The rearrangement joins TRBV10-3 to TRBJ2-6; no clear D. Trimming took off 8 bases at V and 0 bases at J, with 5 bases between the two ends. The V gene's germline CDR1 is ENHRY and CDR2 SYGVKD. The CDR3 extends over 13 amino acids. The CDR3 sequence is CAILNSGANVLTF. In nucleotides, the CDR3 is TGTGCCATCCTAAACTCTGGGGCCAACGTCCTGACTTTC.

The chain couples TRBV7-9 to TRBJ2-1; a possible D gene is TRBD2 (5 bases). Deletions cut 5 bases from V and 3 bases from J, with 8 bases between. This CDR3 spans 13 amino acids. Looked up from germline, CDR1 is SEHNR and CDR2 is FQNEAQ (reference sequence). The CDR3 here is CASSTSGYNEQFF. Written as DNA, the CDR3 is TGTGCCAGCAGCACCAGCGGCTACAATGAGCAGTTCTTC.

At least ten counts were recorded for this clonotype. The chain employs TRBV6-1 and TRBJ2-1; 13 bases match TRBD2. This CDR3 spans 16 amino acids. Per germline, CDR1 MNHNS and CDR2 SASEGT. With V trimmed by 7 bases and J by 8 bases, 11 bases remained unmatched. CDR3 residues: CASTGLAGERRHEQFF. DNA of the CDR3: TGTGCCAGCACCGGACTAGCGGGAGAACGTCGCCATGAGCAGTTCTTC.